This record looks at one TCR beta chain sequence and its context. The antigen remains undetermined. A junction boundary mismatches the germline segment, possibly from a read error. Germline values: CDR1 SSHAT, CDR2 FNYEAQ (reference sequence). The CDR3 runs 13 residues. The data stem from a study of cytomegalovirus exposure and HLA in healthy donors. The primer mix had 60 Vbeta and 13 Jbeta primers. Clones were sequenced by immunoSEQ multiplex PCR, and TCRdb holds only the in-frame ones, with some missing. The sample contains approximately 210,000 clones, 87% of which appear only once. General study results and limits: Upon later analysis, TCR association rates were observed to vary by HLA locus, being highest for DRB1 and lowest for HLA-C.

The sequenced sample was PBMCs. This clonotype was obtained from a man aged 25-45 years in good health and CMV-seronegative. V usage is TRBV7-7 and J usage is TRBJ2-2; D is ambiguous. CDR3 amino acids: CASSLEEFRELFF. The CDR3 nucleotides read TGTGCTAGCAGCTTAGAAGAGTTTCGGGAGCTGTTTTTT.